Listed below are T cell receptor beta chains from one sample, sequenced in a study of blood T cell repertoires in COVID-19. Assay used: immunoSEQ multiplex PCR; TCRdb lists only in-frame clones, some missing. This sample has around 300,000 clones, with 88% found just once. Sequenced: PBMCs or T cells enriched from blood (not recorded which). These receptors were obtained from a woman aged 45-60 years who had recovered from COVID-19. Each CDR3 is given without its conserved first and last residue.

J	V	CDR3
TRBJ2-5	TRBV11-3	ASSLESGRGATQY
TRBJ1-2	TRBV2	ASSELGGGYT
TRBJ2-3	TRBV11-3	ASSGIGTSADTQY
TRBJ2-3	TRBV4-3	ASSQRQGWWDTQY
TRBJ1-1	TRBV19	ASRSHRGLTTEAF
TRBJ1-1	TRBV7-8	ASSLLFGGSEAF
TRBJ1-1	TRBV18	ASSGPEAF
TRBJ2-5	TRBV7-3	ASSSPDVGRMETQY
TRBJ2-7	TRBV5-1	ASSLDRGSYEQY
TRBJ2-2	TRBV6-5	ASSYSRTGRVGELF
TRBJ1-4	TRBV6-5	ASRPGRGREKLF
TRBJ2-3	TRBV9	ASSGRGGSQTDTQY
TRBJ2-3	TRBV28	ASSSPDSASTDTQY
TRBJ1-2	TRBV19	ASSIQPGIGYGYT
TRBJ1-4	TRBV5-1	ASSLDSGATNEKLF
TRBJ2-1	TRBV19	ASSSHIAGIYNEQF
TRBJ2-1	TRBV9	ASSPGLAGVQGEQF